Shown below are 12 T cell receptor beta chains from a single sample sequenced in a study of cytomegalovirus exposure and HLA in healthy donors. Data came from immunoSEQ multiplex PCR; TCRdb stores just in-frame clones and leaves some out. The data show fewer than 200,000 clones, 86% seen once. Specimen: PBMCs. These receptors originate from a young woman in good health and CMV-seronegative.

This clone appeared a single time. V and J are TRBV7-9 and TRBJ2-7, with D perhaps matching TRBD2 (7 bases). The CDR3 is 15 residues long. The V and J ends lost 3 bases and 0 bases respectively, with 12 bases between them. Germline V lookup: CDR1 SEHNR, CDR2 FQNEAQ (reference sequence). DNA for the CDR3: TGTGCCAGCAGCTTGGACCGGGGGGCCTCCTACGAGCAGTACTTC. Encoded protein: CASSLDRGASYEQYF.

The chain uses TRBV19 and TRBJ1-2; tentative D call: TRBD1 (5 bases). The CDR3 consists of 12 residues. Germline V gene lookup returns CDR1 LNHDA and CDR2 SQIVND (reference sequence). V was clipped by 8 bases and J by 5 bases, with 12 bases between them. The CDR3 region is CASQAGLYGYTF. In nucleotides, the CDR3 is TGTGCCAGTCAGGCAGGGCTTTATGGCTACACCTTC. The full variable domain, its missing parts supplied by reference TRBV19 and TRBJ1-2, is DGGITQSPKYLFRKEGQNVTLSCEQNLNHDAMYWYRQDPGQGLRLIYYSQIVNDFQKGDIAEGYSVSREKKESFPLTVTSAQKNPTAFYLCASQAGLYGYTFGSGTRLTVV.

This sequence joins TRBV29-1 and TRBJ1-1, with D uncertain. The CDR3 is 12 residues long. The germline CDR1 and CDR2 sequences are SQVTM and ANQGSEA. The ends were cut back, 7 bases at V and 3 bases at J, with 12 bases in the middle. CDR3 nucleotides: TGCAGCGCTAACCTCCGGGACACTGAAGCTTTCTTT. This encodes CSANLRDTEAFF.

The chain is built from TRBV18 and TRBJ2-5; TRBD2 matches 8 bases. CDR1 and CDR2 from the germline V gene are KGHSH and LQKENI. This CDR3 comprises 15 residues. V trimming: 3 bases; J trimming: 5 bases; junction bases outside the gene matches: 8. CDR3 residues: CASSPGTSGRETQYF. Here the CDR3 DNA reads TGTGCCAGCTCACCCGGGACTAGTGGCCGGGAGACCCAGTACTTC.

This chain connects TRBV29-1 to TRBJ2-3, with D possibly TRBD1 on 6 matching bases. CDR1 is SQVTM, CDR2 ANQGSEA, per germline. CDR3 length equals 12 residues. V dropped 4 bases and J dropped 12 bases, with 17 bases sitting between them. The CDR3: CSVVDLQGRQYF. The CDR3 region has the DNA TGCAGCGTTGTTGACCTTCAGGGGCGTCAGTATTTT.

The chain couples TRBV9 to TRBJ1-4; D perhaps matches TRBD1 (5 bases). V lost 2 bases to trimming and J lost 4 bases, with 9 bases between them. The CDR3 length is 14 residues. Germline loops: CDR1 SGDLS, CDR2 YYNGEE. This CDR3 is CASSVGRGNEKLFF. For the CDR3, the DNA is TGTGCCAGCAGCGTGGGGCGCGGTAATGAAAAACTGTTTTTT.

V and J are TRBV4-3 and TRBJ2-2, with TRBD1 matching over 7 bases. After removal of 4 bases from V and 1 base from J, the junction contained 3 bases not matched to a gene. This CDR3 spans 15 amino acids. Germline CDR1 reads LGHNA; CDR2 reads YSLEER. CDR3 sequence: CASSPRTGNTGELFF. The DNA for the CDR3 is TGCGCCAGCAGCCCCCGGACAGGGAACACCGGGGAGCTGTTTTTT.

The chain combines TRBV11-2 with TRBJ1-4; 7 nucleotides align to TRBD1. The germline V gene encodes CDR1 SGHAT and CDR2 FQNNGV. The CDR3 is made up of 15 amino acids. Germline trimming cut 5 bases from V and 5 bases from J; bases unmatched to any gene: 8. CDR3 DNA sequence: TGTGCCAGCAGCCGACCACAGGGGAGGAATGAAAAACTGTTTTTT. Protein: CASSRPQGRNEKLFF.

This chain joins TRBV19 and TRBJ2-5, with D possibly matching TRBD2 (6 bases). The CDR3 has 13 amino acids. V gave up 8 bases and J gave up 2 bases, with 12 bases separating them. CDR1 and CDR2 (germline): LNHDA, SQIVND (reference sequence). The CDR3, as DNA: TGTGCCAGTCGGGATGGGGGGCAAGAGACCCAGTACTTC. This gives the protein CASRDGGQETQYF.

The rearrangement uses TRBV2 and TRBJ2-5; TRBD1 matches at 9 bases. Germline loops: CDR1 SNHLY, CDR2 FYNNEI. The V gene end was trimmed by 4 bases and the J gene end by 4 bases; junction bases not matched to a gene: 13. The CDR3 consists of 17 residues. The CDR3 sequence is CASSGGTGSLGGETQYF. The CDR3 DNA reads as TGTGCCAGCAGTGGAGGGACAGGGTCCTTAGGTGGAGAGACCCAGTACTTC.

V and J are TRBV19 and TRBJ1-3; a weak D match, TRBD1 (5 bases). The CDR3 is 14 residues long. The V gene lost 8 bases and the J gene lost 2 bases, with 13 bases spanning the gap. Germline lookup yields CDR1 LNHDA and CDR2 SQIVND (reference sequence). CDR3 region: CASYSTGTGNTIYF. In nucleotides, the CDR3 is TGTGCCAGTTATTCAACAGGAACTGGAAACACCATATATTTT.

About this clone: One end of the junction is discordant with germline, which a read error may explain. The chain recombines TRBV15 with TRBJ1-5; TRBD1 matches at 7 bases. The CDR3 has 15 amino acids. From germline, CDR1 is LNHNV and CDR2 YYDKDF (reference sequence). In DNA form, the CDR3 reads TGTGCCACCAGCGGAGACAGGGTAAGCAATCAGCCCCAGCATTTT. Amino acids: CATSGDRVSNQPQHF.